This T cell receptor (beta chain) comes out of a study of blood T cell repertoires in COVID-19. Study-wide context: Sources were T cells, B-cell-depleted T cells, or PBMCs; the material itself was cDNA or gDNA.

The CDR3 is 14 amino acids. V gave up 6 bases and J gave up 6 bases, with 14 bases separating them. Germline-derived CDR1 and CDR2 are ENHRY and SYGVKD. The assay was immunoSEQ multiplex PCR, and TCRdb's table has in-frame clones only and misses some. Of 250,000 or so clones in the sample, about nine tenths are singletons; the top ten hold roughly 2.3%. The sample comprised PBMCs or T cells enriched from blood (not recorded which). V usage is TRBV10-3 and J usage is TRBJ2-2; tentative D call: TRBD1 (6 bases). This TCR came from a woman aged 40 to 49 with acute COVID-19. The CDR3: CAIRDVNRAGELFF. The CDR3 DNA reads TGTGCCATCAGGGACGTGAACAGGGCCGGGGAGCTGTTTTTT.